The rows below give T cell receptor beta chains drawn from one sample of a study of shared clonotypes between healthy human individuals. Generated by immunoSEQ multiplex PCR, the TCRdb table keeps only in-frame clones and is missing some. The data contain about 480,000 clones, over 75% of them singletons. Sequencing input: PBMCs. These receptor sequences come from a woman in her thirties or forties in good health. Some clones in this sample may be carry-over from other donors' samples. CDR3s include the opening cysteine and the closing phenylalanine or tryptophan. Each record gives: D gene, V gene, J gene, clone size, CDR3 protein, CDR3 DNA. A D gene is named only where the DNA matches it firmly. Some rows have no size entry. The others give once, few or many, or a class for an expanded clone.

>NA|TRBV10-3|TRBJ1-1|few
CAISLEGPGTEAFF
TGTGCCATCAGTTTGGAGGGGCCTGGCACTGAAGCTTTCTTT
>TRBD2|TRBV2|TRBJ2-5|once
CASRGPASGVETQYF
TGTGCCAGCAGGGGGCCCGCTAGCGGGGTGGAGACCCAGTACTTC
>NA|TRBV5-1|TRBJ1-2|NA
CASSPGDRSTHYGYTF
TGCGCCAGCAGCCCGGGGGACCGGAGCACTCACTATGGCTACACCTTC
>NA|TRBV28|TRBJ1-2|NA
CASSLSQAGSYGYTF
TGTGCCAGCAGCCTCAGCCAAGCGGGGTCCTATGGCTACACCTTC
>NA|TRBV5-1|TRBJ2-7|NA
CASSLPSYEQYF
TGCGCCAGCAGCTTGCCGTCCTACGAGCAGTACTTC
>TRBD2|TRBV6-1|TRBJ2-1|NA
CASSVQLAGAYNEQFF
TGTGCCAGCAGTGTCCAACTAGCGGGGGCCTACAATGAGCAGTTCTTC
>TRBD2|TRBV15|TRBJ2-1|NA
CATSSLSGILSSYNEQFF
TGTGCCACCAGCAGTCTTAGCGGGATTCTGAGCTCCTACAATGAGCAGTTCTTC
>NA|TRBV7-2|TRBJ2-1|NA
CASSNPRRGNNEQFF
TGTGCCAGCAGTAACCCCAGGCGAGGGAACAATGAGCAGTTCTTC
>TRBD1|TRBV5-8|TRBJ1-1|NA
CASSLMVWLGQGQPNTEAFF
TGTGCCAGCAGCTTGATGGTGTGGCTAGGACAGGGCCAACCGAACACTGAAGCTTTCTTT
>NA|TRBV18|TRBJ1-3|NA
CASSPTGQDSGNTIYF
TGTGCCAGCTCACCTACCGGACAAGACTCTGGAAACACCATATATTTT